This passage covers 22 T cell receptor beta chains from one sample sequenced in a study of T cell repertoires in cytomegalovirus infection (dated by TCRdb to between 2019 and 2020). TCRdb lists the instrument as Illumina HiSeq 1500. In-frame beta chains were kept once TCRdb had trimmed the public reads at Q25 with fastp and called clones with MiXCR. Under each unique CDR3 protein, matching rows form one entry showing the most common genes and DNA. Across this sample there are over 95,000 distinct CDR3 sequences, with 30% to 35% seen only once. The ten largest clonotypes hold approximately 41% of the sample. Antigens for these TCRs are unknown. According to the study, the label for this sample's treatment or condition signals: in vitro stimulation with specific CMV peptide epitopes to enrich CMV-specific T cells. The sample in question was CD8+ T cells from cultured PBMCs, obtained from culture after CMV antigen stimulation. Every receptor here comes from a human donor in good health (CMV status not recorded). Some clones in this sample may be carry-over from other donors' samples.

Ten or more counts support this clonotype. CDR3 sequence reads: CASRTPRGTEAFF. CDR3 coding DNA: TGTGCCAGCAGGACGCCCCGTGGCACTGAAGCTTTCTTT. The genes are TRBV2 and TRBJ1-1; D gene uncertain. The CDR3 runs 13 residues. The germline V gene encodes CDR1 SNHLY and CDR2 FYNNEI. Deletions cut 6 bases from V and 4 bases from J, with 12 bases between. Combining the CDR3 with reference TRBV2 and TRBJ1-1 gives the whole variable domain EPEVTQTPSHQVTQMGQEVILRCVPISNHLYFYWYRQILGQKVEFLVSFYNNEISEKSEIFDDQFSVERPDGSNFTLKIRSTKLEDSAMYFCASRTPRGTEAFFGQGTRLTVV.

The V call is TRBV10-3, the J call TRBJ2-2; the D gene is possibly TRBD1 (6 bases). This CDR3 spans 15 amino acids. Germline V gives CDR1 ENHRY, CDR2 SYGVKD. V lost 3 bases to trimming and J lost 4 bases, with 12 bases between them. CDR3 loop: CAISEGTPGTGELFF. The CDR3 nucleotides read TGTGCCATCAGTGAAGGGACACCAGGCACCGGGGAGCTGTTTTTT.

The table lists this clonotype with a few counts. The chain links TRBV9 to TRBJ1-2, with TRBD1 matching 7 bases. This CDR3 is 15 amino acids long. J gave up 2 bases and V 3 bases, and 7 bases lay outside the gene matches. Germline CDR1 SGDLS, CDR2 YYNGEE. The CDR3 DNA reads TGTGCCAGCAGCGCCGCGGAACAGGGGAACTATGGCTACACCTTC. This codes for CASSAAEQGNYGYTF.

This clonotype occurred once. The chain carries TRBV12-3 or TRBV12-4 and TRBJ1-5; the match to TRBD1 covers 7 bases. The CDR3 contains 18 residues. The trim removed 7 bases at V and 5 bases at J, leaving 20 bases unmatched. The CDR3 region is CASTTTADREIPHQPQHF. In DNA, the CDR3 is TGTGCCAGCACCACGACGGCTGACAGGGAGATTCCCCATCAGCCCCAGCATTTT.

The gene calls are TRBV11-2 and TRBJ2-7; TRBD2 matches 10 bases. This CDR3 spans 17 amino acids. Germline assignment: CDR1 SGHAT and CDR2 FQNNGV. J lost 5 bases, V lost 0 bases, and 10 bases had no gene match. The CDR3 DNA follows: TGTGCCAGCAGCTTAGATCCCCCAGCGGGGGGGCCCCACGAGCAGTACTTC. Amino acid sequence: CASSLDPPAGGPHEQYF. Combining the CDR3 with reference TRBV11-2 and TRBJ2-7 gives the whole variable domain EAGVAQSPRYKIIEKRQSVAFWCNPISGHATLYWYQQILGQGPKLLIQFQNNGVVDDSQLPKDRFSAERLKGVDSTLKIQPAKLEDSAVYLCASSLDPPAGGPHEQYFGPGTRLTVT.

The chain employs TRBV7-9 and TRBJ1-1; D remains ambiguous. Germline CDR1 SEHNR, CDR2 FQNEAQ (reference sequence). Trimming cost V 4 bases and J 8 bases, with 29 bases left between them. This CDR3 is built from 18 residues. CDR3 coding DNA: TGTGCCAGCAGCTCCATCAAACTTAAGACTTCGACAATAGGAGAAGCTTTCTTT. Translated: CASSSIKLKTSTIGEAFF.

This clonotype was recorded only once. The V and J genes are TRBV2 and TRBJ2-1, with TRBD2 matching over 12 bases. Germline values: CDR1 SNHLY, CDR2 FYNNEI. V trimming: 5 bases; J trimming: 7 bases; junction bases outside the gene matches: 12. The CDR3 spans 17 residues. CDR3 amino acids: CASSRTSGVPSLNEQFF. The DNA for the CDR3 is TGTGCCAGCAGTCGGACTAGCGGGGTCCCCTCCTTGAATGAGCAGTTCTTC.

This clonotype was found many times. This rearrangement joins TRBV7-9 to TRBJ2-7; D is tentatively TRBD1 or TRBD2 (5 bases each). Germline assignment: CDR1 SEHNR and CDR2 FQNEAQ (reference sequence). The CDR3 length is 15 residues. Trimming removed 5 bases from V and 4 bases from J, with 18 bases in between. CDR3 bases: TGTGCCAGCAGCGAAGGGCCGGGACGCGTTTACGAGCAGTACTTC. Its protein product is CASSEGPGRVYEQYF.

This clonotype showed up just a few times. The rearrangement joins TRBV6-2 or TRBV6-3 to TRBJ2-1, with unresolved D. In germline, CDR1 is MNHEY, CDR2 SVGEGT. This CDR3 has 15 amino acids. V was clipped by 2 bases and J by 4 bases, with 12 bases between them. CDR3 coding DNA: TGTGCCAGCAGTTACCCGGAGTATGAATACAATGAGCAGTTCTTC. Translating gives CASSYPEYEYNEQFF.

This clonotype appeared a few times. The rearrangement joins TRBV10-3 to TRBJ1-1; D is perhaps TRBD1 (5 bases). The CDR3 contains 16 residues. Trimming took 0 bases from V and 2 from J, leaving 13 bases between them. Germline assignment: CDR1 ENHRY and CDR2 SYGVKD. The CDR3 DNA is TGTGCCATCAGTGAGTCGAAACGGGGGGGAAACACTGAAGCTTTCTTT. Its protein product is CAISESKRGGNTEAFF.

This chain links TRBV29-1 with TRBJ2-2; D perhaps matches TRBD1 (5 bases). The V gene lost 0 bases and the J gene lost 4 bases, with 12 bases spanning the gap. Germline V gene lookup returns CDR1 SQVTM and CDR2 ANQGSEA. The CDR3 sequence is 15 residues long. CDR3 nucleotide sequence: TGCAGCGTTGAAGATCCAGGGCTGGCCACCGGGGAGCTGTTTTTT. It specifies CSVEDPGLATGELFF.

The chain uses TRBV2 and TRBJ1-1; D not certain. CDR3 length: 12 residues. Trimming removed 6 bases at V and 1 base at J, with 6 bases between. Germline V CDR1 and CDR2: SNHLY, FYNNEI. The CDR3 region is CASSQKNTEAFF. The CDR3 nucleotides read TGTGCCAGCAGCCAAAAGAACACTGAAGCTTTCTTT.

Only a few counts were recorded for this clonotype. This sequence joins TRBV6-2 or TRBV6-3 and TRBJ2-1, with 7 bases that match TRBD2. Germline V lookup: CDR1 MNHEY, CDR2 SVGEGT. The CDR3 has 15 amino acids. With 0 bases clipped from V and 4 bases from J, the junction kept 3 bases outside the gene matches. The CDR3 loop reads CASSYSMRGYNEQFF. Written as DNA, the CDR3 is TGTGCCAGCAGTTACTCGATGCGGGGGTACAATGAGCAGTTCTTC.

This chain links TRBV7-8 with TRBJ2-1; 8 nucleotides align to TRBD2. The germline CDR1 and CDR2 sequences are SGHVS and FQNEAQ. The CDR3 spans 12 residues. Germline trimming cut 8 bases from V and 8 bases from J; bases unmatched to any gene: 5. The CDR3 DNA is TGTGCCAGCCGCGGGGGGACGGATGAGCAGTTCTTC. Its protein product is CASRGGTDEQFF. The full variable domain, in which reference TRBV7-8 and TRBJ2-1 provide the parts outside the CDR3, is GAGVSQSPRYKVAKRGQDVALRCDPISGHVSLFWYQQALGQGPEFLTYFQNEAQLDKSGLPSDRFFAERPEGSVSTLKIQRTQQEDSAVYLCASRGGTDEQFFGPGTRLTVL.

The chain has TRBV7-9 and TRBJ1-1; D gene uncertain. Trimming pared 3 bases from V and 3 bases from J, leaving 8 bases between. The CDR3 length is 13 residues. Germline values: CDR1 SEHNR, CDR2 FQNEAQ (reference sequence). The CDR3 nucleotides are TGTGCCAGCAGCTTTGGATCCCACACTGAAGCTTTCTTT. It encodes CASSFGSHTEAFF.

The chain uses TRBV6-2 or TRBV6-3 and TRBJ2-7; D possibly corresponds to TRBD2 (5 bases). This CDR3 is built from 16 residues. Trimming removed 8 bases from V and 0 bases from J, with 20 bases in between. Germline CDR1 MNHEY, CDR2 SVGEGT. The CDR3 spells CASRTRETRSSYEQYF. The CDR3 bases are TGTGCCAGCCGTACGAGGGAAACCAGGAGCTCCTACGAGCAGTACTTC.

The table lists this clonotype with a few counts. The chain uses TRBV5-6 and TRBJ1-2; 8 bases are a match to TRBD1. The CDR3 is made up of 17 amino acids. V shed 6 bases and J 3 bases; nucleotides not matched to a gene: 16. The germline V gene has CDR1 SGHDT and CDR2 YYEEEE. DNA of the CDR3: TGTGCCAGCACCATCGCACAGGGGGACCTCGGGGACTATGGCTACACCTTC. Residues: CASTIAQGDLGDYGYTF. Filled out from reference TRBV5-6 and TRBJ1-2, the complete variable domain reads DAGVTQSPTHLIKTRGQQVTLRCSPKSGHDTVSWYQQALGQGPQFIFQYYEEEERQRGNFPDRFSGHQFPNYSSELNVNALLLGDSALYLCASTIAQGDLGDYGYTFGSGTRLTVV.

This clonotype was seen a few times. This chain links TRBV10-3 with TRBJ1-4; a weak D match, TRBD1 (5 bases). The CDR3 length is 11 residues. Germline V gene lookup returns CDR1 ENHRY and CDR2 SYGVKD. Trimming took off 8 bases at V and 8 bases at J, with 9 bases between the two ends. Here the CDR3 DNA reads TGTGCCATCTCCGAGGGGGAAAAACTGTTTTTT. Its translation is CAISEGEKLFF.

This chain joins TRBV4-3 and TRBJ2-7, with D perhaps TRBD1 (6 bases). Germline CDR1 and CDR2: LGHNA and YSLEER. Trimming removed 0 bases from V and 1 base from J, with 10 bases in between. The CDR3 covers 15 residues. In DNA, the CDR3 is TGCGCCAGCAGCCAAGATTCCGGACAGTCCTACGAGCAGTACTTC. This codes for CASSQDSGQSYEQYF.

The table lists this clonotype with a few counts. The chain is built from TRBV27 and TRBJ1-1; possibly TRBD1 for D (5 bases). The CDR3 length is 14 residues. The ends were cut back, 4 bases at V and 3 bases at J, with 12 bases in the middle. Germline V CDR1 and CDR2: MNHEY, SMNVEV (reference sequence). CDR3: CASSYGGGDTEAFF. The CDR3 nucleotides are TGTGCCAGCAGTTATGGGGGGGGGGACACTGAAGCTTTCTTT.

This clonotype turned up a few times. Here the CDR3 DNA reads TGTGCCAGTAGCCCCGCTGTCTCCTACAATGAGCAGTTCTTC. It yields the protein CASSPAVSYNEQFF. J is TRBJ2-1 and V is TRBV19; D is unresolved. V was pared by 6 bases and J by 0 bases, with 9 bases between. Germline CDR1 reads LNHDA; CDR2 reads SQIVND (reference sequence). The CDR3 is made up of 14 amino acids.

CDR3 in amino acids: CATSRGIEGLYGYTF. The CDR3 nucleotides are TGTGCCACCAGCAGAGGGATCGAGGGGCTATATGGCTACACCTTC. The gene calls are TRBV15 and TRBJ1-2, with a weak D call TRBD1 (5 bases). The CDR3 has 15 residues. Germline-derived CDR1 and CDR2 are LNHNV and YYDKDF (reference sequence). V was shortened by 1 base and J by 5 bases, with 14 bases between the two germline ends.